This paragraph reports one T cell receptor (beta chain). This sample was included in a study of technical replicates of blood from several donors. Trimming stripped 3 bases from V and 1 base from J, with 7 bases between. CDR3 length: 14 amino acids. CDR1 and CDR2 (germline): KGHSH, LQKENI. Measured with immunoSEQ multiplex PCR; TCRdb has only the in-frame clones, and not every one. The repertoire holds approximately 15,000 clones, with around 82% as singletons. V gene TRBV18 combines with J gene TRBJ1-3; D unresolved. This sequence was found in a human donor in good health. Material: PBMCs. CDR3 DNA sequence: TGTGCCAGCTCACCGGCCCAATCTGGAAACACCATATATTTT. Its translation: CASSPAQSGNTIYF.